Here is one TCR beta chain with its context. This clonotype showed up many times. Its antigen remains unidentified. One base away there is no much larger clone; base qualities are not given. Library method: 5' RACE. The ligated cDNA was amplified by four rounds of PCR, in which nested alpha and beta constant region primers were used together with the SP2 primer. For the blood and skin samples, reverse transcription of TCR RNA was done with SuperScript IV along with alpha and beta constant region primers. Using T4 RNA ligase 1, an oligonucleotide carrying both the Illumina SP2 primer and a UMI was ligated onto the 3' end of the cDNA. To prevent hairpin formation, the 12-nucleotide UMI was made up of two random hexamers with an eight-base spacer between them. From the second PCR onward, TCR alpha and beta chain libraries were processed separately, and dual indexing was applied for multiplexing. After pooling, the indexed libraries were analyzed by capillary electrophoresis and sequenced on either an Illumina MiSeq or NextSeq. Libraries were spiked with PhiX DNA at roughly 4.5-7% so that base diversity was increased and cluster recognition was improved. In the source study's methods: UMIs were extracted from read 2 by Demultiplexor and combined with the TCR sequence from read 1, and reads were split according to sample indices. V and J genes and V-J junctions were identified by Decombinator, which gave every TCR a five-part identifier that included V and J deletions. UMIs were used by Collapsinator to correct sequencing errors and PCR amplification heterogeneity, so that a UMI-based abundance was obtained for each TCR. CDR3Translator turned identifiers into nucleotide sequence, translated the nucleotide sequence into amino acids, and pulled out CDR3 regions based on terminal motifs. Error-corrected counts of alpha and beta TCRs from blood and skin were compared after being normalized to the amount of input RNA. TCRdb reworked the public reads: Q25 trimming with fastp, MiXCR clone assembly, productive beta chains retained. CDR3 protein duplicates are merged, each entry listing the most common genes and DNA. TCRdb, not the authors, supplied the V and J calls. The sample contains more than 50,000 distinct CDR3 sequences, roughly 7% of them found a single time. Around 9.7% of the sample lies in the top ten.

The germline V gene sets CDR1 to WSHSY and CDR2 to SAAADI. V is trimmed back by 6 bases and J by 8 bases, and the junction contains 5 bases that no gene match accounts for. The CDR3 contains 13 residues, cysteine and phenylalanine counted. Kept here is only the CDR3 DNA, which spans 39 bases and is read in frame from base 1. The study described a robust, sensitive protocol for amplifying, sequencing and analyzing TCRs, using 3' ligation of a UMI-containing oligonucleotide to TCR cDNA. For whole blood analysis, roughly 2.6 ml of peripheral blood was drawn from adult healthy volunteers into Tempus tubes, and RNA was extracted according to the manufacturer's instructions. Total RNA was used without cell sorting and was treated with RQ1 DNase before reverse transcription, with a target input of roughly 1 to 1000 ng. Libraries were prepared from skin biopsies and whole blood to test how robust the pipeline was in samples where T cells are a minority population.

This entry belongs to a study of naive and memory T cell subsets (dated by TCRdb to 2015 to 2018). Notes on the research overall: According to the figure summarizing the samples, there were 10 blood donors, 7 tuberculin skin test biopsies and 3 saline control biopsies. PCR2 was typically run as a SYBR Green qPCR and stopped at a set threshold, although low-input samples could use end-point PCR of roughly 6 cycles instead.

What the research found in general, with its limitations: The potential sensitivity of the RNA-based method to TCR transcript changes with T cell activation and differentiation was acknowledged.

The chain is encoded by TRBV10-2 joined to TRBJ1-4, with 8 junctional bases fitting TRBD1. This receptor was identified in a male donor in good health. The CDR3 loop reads CASSDRGPEKLFF. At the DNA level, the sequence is TGCGCCAGCAGCGACAGGGGCCCCGAAAAACTGTTTTTT.